This entry describes one TCR beta chain. Its antigen is currently unknown. Donors comprised healthy HIV-negative adults lacking recent acute infections or vaccinations. Sequenced by immunoSEQ multiplex PCR; TCRdb stores in-frame clones only, minus some. The data hold hundreds of thousands of clones, with around 87% observed a single time. Per germline, CDR1 SGHAT and CDR2 FQNNGV. The CDR3 has 16 amino acids. V shed 3 bases and J 6 bases; nucleotides not matched to a gene: 12. This record comes from a study of shared clonotypes between healthy human individuals. Study information: Contributing individuals were a couple of females and a few males aged 18 to 49. Study results and limitations: The authors expected sequencing depth to affect clonotype sharing among donors. Clonotypes shared by all four sorted-subset donors had higher generation probabilities than non-shared clonotypes.

The TCR sequence derives from a man younger than 30 in good health. J is TRBJ2-3 and V is TRBV11-2, with TRBD2 matching over 7 bases. The sample consisted of memory CD8+ T cells sorted from blood. Described subset: CD45RO+ cells pooled with CCR7-negative TemRA cells. The DNA for the CDR3 is TGTGCCAGCAGCTTGTATCCCGGGACTATTTCTGATACGCAGTATTTT. It codes for CASSLYPGTISDTQYF.